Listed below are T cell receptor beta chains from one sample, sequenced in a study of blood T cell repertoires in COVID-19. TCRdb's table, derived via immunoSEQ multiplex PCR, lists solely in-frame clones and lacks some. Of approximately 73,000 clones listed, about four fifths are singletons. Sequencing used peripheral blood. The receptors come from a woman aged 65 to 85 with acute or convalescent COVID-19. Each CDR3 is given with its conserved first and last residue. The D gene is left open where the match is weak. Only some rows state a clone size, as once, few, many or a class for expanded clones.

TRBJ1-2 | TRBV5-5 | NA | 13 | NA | CASSSTEGYGYTF | TGTGCCAGCAGCTCCACGGAGGGCTATGGCTACACCTTC
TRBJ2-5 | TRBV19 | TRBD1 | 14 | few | CASSMGTAQETQYF | TGTGCCAGTAGTATGGGGACAGCCCAAGAGACCCAGTACTTC
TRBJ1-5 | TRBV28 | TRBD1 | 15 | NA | CASSADRGRNQPQHF | TGTGCCAGCAGTGCTGACAGGGGCCGCAATCAGCCCCAGCATTTT
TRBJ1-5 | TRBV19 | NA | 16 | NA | CASSIPPRVGNQPQHF | TGTGCCAGTAGTATCCCTCCGAGGGTTGGCAATCAGCCCCAGCATTTT
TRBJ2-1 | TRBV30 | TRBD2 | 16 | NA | CAWSFLAGVPYNEQFF | TGTGCCTGGAGTTTCTTAGCGGGAGTCCCCTACAATGAGCAGTTCTTC
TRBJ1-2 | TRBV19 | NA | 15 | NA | CASISGATFNYGYTF | TGTGCCAGTATTTCAGGGGCGACTTTTAACTATGGCTACACCTTC
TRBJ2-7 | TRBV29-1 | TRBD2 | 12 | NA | CSESASGREQYF | TGCAGCGAGTCAGCTAGCGGGAGAGAGCAGTACTTC
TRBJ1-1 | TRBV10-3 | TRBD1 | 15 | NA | CAISGLTGGFAEAFF | TGTGCCATCAGCGGGTTGACAGGGGGGTTCGCTGAAGCTTTCTTT
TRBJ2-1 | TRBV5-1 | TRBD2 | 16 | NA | CASSLGGASGYNEQFF | TGCGCCAGCAGCTTGGGGGGAGCTAGCGGTTACAATGAGCAGTTCTTC
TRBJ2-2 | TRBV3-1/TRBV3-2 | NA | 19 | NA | CASSQDLNLGATRTGELFF | TGTGCCAGCAGCCAAGATCTTAATCTGGGGGCCACCCGCACCGGGGAGCTGTTTTTT
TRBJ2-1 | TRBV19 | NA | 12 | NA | CASSIVGSEQFF | TGTGCCAGTAGTATAGTGGGGAGTGAGCAGTTCTTC
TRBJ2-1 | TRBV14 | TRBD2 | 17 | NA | CASSRPTLAGGLNEQFF | TGTGCCAGCAGCCGGCCCACACTAGCGGGAGGGCTTAATGAGCAGTTCTTC
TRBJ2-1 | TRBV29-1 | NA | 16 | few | CSVELILGGSYNEQFF | TGCAGCGTTGAGTTGATCTTGGGGGGTTCCTACAATGAGCAGTTCTTC
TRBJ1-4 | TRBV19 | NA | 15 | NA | CASSISLATNEKLFF | TGTGCCAGTAGTATTAGCCTCGCAACTAATGAAAAACTGTTTTTT
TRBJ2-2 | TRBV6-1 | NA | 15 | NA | CASSEQGGFSGELFF | TGTGCCAGCAGTGAACAGGGCGGCTTTTCCGGGGAGCTGTTTTTT
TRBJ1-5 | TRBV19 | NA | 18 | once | CASTLTGRVVGSNQPQHF | TGTGCCAGTACCCTGACGGGCAGGGTGGTTGGAAGCAATCAGCCCCAGCATTTT
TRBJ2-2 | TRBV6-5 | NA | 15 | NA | CASSNLAGVAGELFF | TGTGCCAGCTCCAATTTGGCAGGGGTTGCCGGGGAGCTGTTTTTT
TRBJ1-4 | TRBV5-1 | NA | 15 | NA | CASSLQTGYNEKLFF | TGCGCCAGCAGCTTACAAACAGGCTACAATGAAAAACTGTTTTTT
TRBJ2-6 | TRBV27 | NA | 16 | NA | CASSLLAYSGANVLTF | TGTGCCAGCAGTTTACTAGCGTACTCTGGGGCCAACGTCCTGACTTTC
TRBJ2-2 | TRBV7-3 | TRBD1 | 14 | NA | CASGTGANTGELFF | TGTGCCAGCGGGACAGGGGCGAACACCGGGGAGCTGTTTTTT
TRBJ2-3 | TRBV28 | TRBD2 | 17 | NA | CASSFSILAGGVDTQYF | TGTGCCAGCAGTTTCTCGATACTAGCGGGAGGAGTTGATACGCAGTATTTT
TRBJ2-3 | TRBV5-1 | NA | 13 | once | CASSRDFTDTQYF | TGCGCCAGCAGCCGGGACTTCACAGATACGCAGTATTTT
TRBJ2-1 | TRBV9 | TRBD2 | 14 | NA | CASRRGLAINEQFF | TGTGCCAGTCGTCGTGGACTAGCGATCAATGAGCAGTTCTTC
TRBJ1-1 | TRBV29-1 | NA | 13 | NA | CSVKSGGRTEAFF | TGCAGCGTTAAATCCGGGGGTCGCACTGAAGCTTTCTTT
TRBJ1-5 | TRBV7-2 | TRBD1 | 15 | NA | CASSPAGGRWQPQHF | TGTGCCAGCAGCCCCGCAGGGGGGAGATGGCAGCCCCAGCATTTT
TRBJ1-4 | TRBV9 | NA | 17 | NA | CASSVGTGYGSNEKLFF | TGTGCCAGCAGCGTCGGGACTGGTTATGGGTCTAATGAAAAACTGTTTTTT
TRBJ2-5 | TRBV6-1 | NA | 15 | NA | CASSEGPLRQETQYF | TGTGCCAGCAGTGAAGGTCCCCTCAGGCAAGAGACCCAGTACTTC
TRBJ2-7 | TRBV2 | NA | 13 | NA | CASRGHTGYEQYF | TGTGCCAGCAGGGGACATACGGGCTACGAGCAGTACTTC